These 12 T cell receptor beta chains share one sample of origin, sequenced in a study of blood T cell repertoires in COVID-19. Only in-frame clones appear in the TCRdb table, and some are missing; sequencing was by immunoSEQ multiplex PCR. In the table there are tens of thousands of clones, roughly 90% of which are singletons. Sequencing input: peripheral blood. The source is a woman aged 45-65 years with active or convalescent COVID-19.

This clone was counted only a few times. The rearrangement joins TRBV3-1 (or the pseudogene TRBV3-2) to TRBJ1-6; the D gene is possibly TRBD1 (6 bases). The germline V and J ends were trimmed by 1 base and 4 bases, with 8 bases remaining between them. Germline values: CDR1 LGHDT, CDR2 YNNKEL (reference sequence). CDR3 length equals 15 residues. The CDR3 region has the DNA TGTGCCAGCAGCCAAGGGACAGCGTATAATTCACCCCTCCACTTT. This codes for CASSQGTAYNSPLHF.

This chain joins TRBV12-5 and TRBJ2-2; a weak D match, TRBD1 (5 bases). CDR1 and CDR2 from the germline V gene are LGHNT and FRNRAP. This CDR3 is built from 16 residues. Trimming took off 3 bases at V and 0 bases at J, with 11 bases between the two ends. The CDR3 loop is CASGLGVNSNTGELFF. For the CDR3, the DNA is TGTGCTAGTGGTTTAGGGGTGAACTCGAACACCGGGGAGCTGTTTTTT.

The chain has TRBV27 and TRBJ2-3; D might be TRBD2 (5 bases). The germline V and J ends were trimmed by 4 bases and 2 bases, with 16 bases remaining between them. The CDR3 totals 16 residues. The germline CDR1 and CDR2 sequences are MNHEY and SMNVEV (reference sequence). The CDR3 sequence: CASSSRPRGNTDTQYF. In DNA, the CDR3 is TGTGCCAGCAGTTCCCGACCCCGGGGAAACACAGATACGCAGTATTTT.

The genes are TRBV11-3 and TRBJ2-1, with 9 nucleotides matching TRBD1. Germline V gene data show CDR1 as SGHNT and CDR2 as YENEEA. The CDR3 totals 14 residues. V lost 4 bases to trimming and J lost 2 bases; unmatched junction nucleotides: 0. The CDR3 here is CASSYRGPYNEQFF. CDR3 coding DNA: TGTGCCAGCAGCTACAGGGGGCCCTACAATGAGCAGTTCTTC.

The chain has TRBV4-1 and TRBJ2-4; D perhaps matches TRBD2 (5 bases). V lost 0 bases and J 0 bases, leaving 15 bases between the germline ends. Germline assignment: CDR1 MGHRA and CDR2 YSYEKL. The CDR3 loop spans 18 amino acids. DNA of the CDR3: TGCGCCAGCAGCCAAGAGGCTATGCGGGTGGGAGCCAAAAACATTCAGTACTTC. Amino acids: CASSQEAMRVGAKNIQYF.

The chain uses TRBV28 and TRBJ1-1; no clear D gene. The CDR3 length is 14 residues. V was pared by 6 bases and J by 1 base, with 12 bases between. Germline V lookup: CDR1 MDHEN, CDR2 SYDVKM. The CDR3 nucleotides are TGTGCCAGCAGACGCCCCCTCGGGAACACTGAAGCTTTCTTT. Its protein is CASRRPLGNTEAFF.

The rearrangement links TRBV6-5 to TRBJ1-2, with D tentatively TRBD1 (6 bases). Germline V CDR1 and CDR2: MNHEY, SVGAGI. V was pared by 8 bases and J by 7 bases, with 11 bases between. The CDR3 spans 11 residues. The CDR3 DNA reads TGTGCCAGCGGAACAGGGCTTGGCTACACCTTC. Translation: CASGTGLGYTF.

The chain links TRBV30 to TRBJ1-1; 11 nucleotides agree with TRBD1. The germline gives CDR1 GTSNPN, CDR2 SVGIG (reference sequence). This CDR3 has 13 residues. V lost 3 bases, J lost 8 bases, and 5 bases stayed unmatched. The CDR3 DNA reads as TGTGCCTGGAGCGGACAGGGGGCAACGGAAGCTTTCTTT. It yields the protein CAWSGQGATEAFF.

The V gene is TRBV13, the J gene TRBJ2-7, with D uncertain. Trimming took 5 bases from V and 1 from J, leaving 12 bases between them. Germline loops: CDR1 PRHDT, CDR2 FYEKMQ (reference sequence). CDR3 length: 14 residues. The CDR3 spells CASSQPSTSYEQYF. The CDR3, as DNA: TGTGCCAGCAGCCAACCTAGTACATCCTACGAGCAGTACTTC.

The rearrangement joins TRBV9 to TRBJ2-5; TRBD1 might be the D (6 bases). The V end lost 0 bases, the J end lost 3 bases, and 9 bases lay between the germline ends. CDR3 length: 14 amino acids. Germline assignment: CDR1 SGDLS and CDR2 YYNGEE. The chain's CDR3 is CASSVESGEETQYF. The CDR3 DNA reads as TGTGCCAGCAGCGTAGAATCAGGGGAAGAGACCCAGTACTTC.

This clone is a singleton in its sample. The gene calls are TRBV25-1 and TRBJ1-5; no clear D gene. The ends were cut back, 5 bases at V and 2 bases at J, with 13 bases in the middle. The CDR3 length is 15 residues. CDR1 is MGHDK and CDR2 is SYGVNS in the germline V gene. CDR3 amino acids: CASSPGSLGNQPQHF. CDR3 DNA: TGTGCCAGCAGTCCAGGTAGTCTGGGCAATCAGCCCCAGCATTTT. The full variable domain, with the rest looked up from reference TRBV25-1 and TRBJ1-5, is EADIYQTPRYLVIGTGKKITLECSQTMGHDKMYWYQQDPGMELHLIHYSYGVNSTEKGDLSSESTVSRIRTEHFPLTLESARPSHTSQYLCASSPGSLGNQPQHFGDGTRLSIL.

The chain has TRBV4-2 and TRBJ2-3, with D uncertain. The ends were cut back, 1 base at V and 0 bases at J, with 14 bases in the middle. Germline V gene lookup returns CDR1 LGHNA and CDR2 YNFKEQ. The CDR3 has 17 amino acids. CDR3 nucleotides: TGTGCCAGCAGCCAAGGCCCCATTATAACTAGCACAGATACGCAGTATTTT. Protein: CASSQGPIITSTDTQYF.